Below are 3 T cell receptor beta chains sequenced from a single sample in a study of T cell responses to AZD1222 COVID-19 vaccine. Only in-frame clones appear in the TCRdb table, and some are missing; sequencing was by immunoSEQ multiplex PCR. The table shows some 100,000 clones, with more than 85% occurring only once. The sequences come from peripheral blood, collected 28 days after the second AZD1222 dose. Receptors originate from an adult who received the AZD1222 COVID-19 vaccine.

The chain couples TRBV6-5 to TRBJ1-1, with 8 bases matching TRBD1. Losses at the gene ends were 4 bases for V and 5 bases for J; bases not matched to a gene: 3. CDR1 is MNHEY and CDR2 is SVGAGI in the germline V gene. The CDR3 extends over 13 amino acids. CDR3 nucleotides: TGTGCCAGCAGTTCGGACAGGGCGACTGAAGCTTTCTTT. Protein: CASSSDRATEAFF.

In this sample, this clone turned up a few times. V is TRBV30 and J is TRBJ1-5; D remains ambiguous. The CDR3 is 13 residues long. Germline CDR1 reads GTSNPN; CDR2 reads SVGIG (reference sequence). V shed 2 bases and J shed 0 bases, with 5 bases lying between them. CDR3 sequence (DNA): TGTGCCTGGAGTCAGGATAGCAATCAGCCCCAGCATTTT. Translation: CAWSQDSNQPQHF.

The chain uses TRBV12-5 and TRBJ1-1; D gene uncertain. V gave up 3 bases and J gave up 7 bases, with 12 bases separating them. CDR1 is LGHNT, CDR2 FRNRAP, per germline. The CDR3 contains 13 residues. This CDR3 reads CASGLGGSGEAFF. The CDR3 DNA reads as TGTGCTAGTGGTTTAGGAGGGAGTGGTGAAGCTTTCTTT. Using reference TRBV12-5 and TRBJ1-1 for the parts outside the CDR3, the full variable domain is DARVTQTPRHKVTEMGQEVTMRCQPILGHNTVFWYRQTMMQGLELLAYFRNRAPLDDSGMPKDRFSAEMPDATLATLKIQPSEPRDSAVYFCASGLGGSGEAFFGQGTRLTVV.